This passage covers 5 T cell receptor beta chains from one sample sequenced in a study of Graves' ophthalmopathy and Graves' hyperthyroidism. RNA transcripts served as template for amplifying TCR beta CDR3 sequences. Second-round multiplex PCR came after a first-round RT-PCR that employed HTBI primers. One entry per CDR3 protein, called by TCRdb with MiXCR from the multiplex PCR reads. This sample has approximately 460,000 distinct CDR3 sequences; around 15% occur once, and the top ten carry roughly 9.8%. Source material: blood. These receptors all stem from a woman in her twenties or thirties with Graves' ophthalmopathy.

The sample holds many counts of this clonotype. This chain uses TRBV19 with TRBJ1-1; D gene unclear. The germline V gene has CDR1 LNHDA and CDR2 SQIVND (reference sequence). The CDR3 has 15 residues. The V end was cut by 4 bases, the J end by 0 bases, with 12 bases between. The CDR3 region has the DNA TGTGCCAGTAGTAGGCAAAGGCAGGTGAACACTGAAGCTTTCTTT. Protein: CASSRQRQVNTEAFF.

This clonotype was observed many times. The genes are TRBV4-1 and TRBJ2-2, with 8 bases matching TRBD2. V shed 8 bases and J 0 bases; nucleotides not matched to a gene: 8. Germline values: CDR1 MGHRA, CDR2 YSYEKL. The CDR3 totals 16 residues. The CDR3 loop is CASGFRGLANTGELFF. The CDR3 region has the DNA TGCGCCAGCGGGTTCCGGGGACTAGCGAACACCGGGGAGCTGTTTTTT.

This clonotype was counted ten times or more. This chain connects TRBV20-1 to TRBJ2-7; TRBD2 might be the D (5 bases). This CDR3 is built from 13 residues. The V gene lost 4 bases and the J gene lost 2 bases, with 12 bases spanning the gap. Germline CDR1 is DFQATT and CDR2 is SNEGSKA (reference sequence). CDR3: CSAKGGLTYEQYF. In DNA form, the CDR3 reads TGCAGTGCTAAGGGCGGACTTACCTACGAGCAGTACTTC.

This clonotype has only a few counts. The chain employs TRBV3-1 and TRBJ1-1; D may be TRBD1 (5 bases). V gave up 0 bases and J gave up 5 bases, with 10 bases separating them. The V gene's germline CDR1 is LGHDT and CDR2 YNNKEL (reference sequence). The CDR3 has 14 residues. The CDR3 nucleotides read TGTGCCAGCAGCCAAGAGGCGGGGCGGACTGAAGCTTTCTTT. As protein: CASSQEAGRTEAFF.

This clonotype was detected many times. V and J are TRBV25-1 and TRBJ1-1; a possible D gene is TRBD1 (5 bases). The V gene lost 5 bases and the J gene lost 5 bases, with 24 bases spanning the gap. CDR1 MGHDK and CDR2 SYGVNS come from the germline V gene. The CDR3 contains 17 residues. The CDR3 nucleotides read TGTGCCAGCAGTCACAAACGCGGAGGGGCAGTAGATACTGAAGCTTTCTTT. As protein: CASSHKRGGAVDTEAFF.